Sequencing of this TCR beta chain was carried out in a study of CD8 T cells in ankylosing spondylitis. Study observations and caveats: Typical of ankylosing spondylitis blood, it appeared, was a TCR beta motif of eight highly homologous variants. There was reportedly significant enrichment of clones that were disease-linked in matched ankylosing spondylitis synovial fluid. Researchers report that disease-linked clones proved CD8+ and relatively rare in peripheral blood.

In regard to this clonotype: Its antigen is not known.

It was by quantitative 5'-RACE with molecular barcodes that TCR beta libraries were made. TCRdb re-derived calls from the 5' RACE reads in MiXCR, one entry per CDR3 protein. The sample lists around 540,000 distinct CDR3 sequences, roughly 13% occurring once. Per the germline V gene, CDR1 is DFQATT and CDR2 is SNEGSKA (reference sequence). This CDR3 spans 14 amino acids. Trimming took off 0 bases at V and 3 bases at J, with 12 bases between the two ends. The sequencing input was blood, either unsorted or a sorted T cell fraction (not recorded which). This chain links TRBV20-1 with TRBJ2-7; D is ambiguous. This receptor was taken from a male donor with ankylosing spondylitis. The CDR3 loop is CSARDTPCYYEQYV. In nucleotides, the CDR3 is TGCAGTGCTAGAGATACTCCTTGCTACTACGAGCAGTACGTC.